This T cell receptor beta chain was obtained from a study of shared clonotypes between healthy human individuals. Study outcomes and limitations: The authors sampled blood alone, and tissue repertoires likely differ.

Every subset had its genomic DNA shared out evenly among several immunoSEQ plates. Replicate PCRs run on unsorted PBMC used around 0.3 ug DNA, which was 31,000 or so T cell genomes. Sequencing used immunoSEQ multiplex PCR; TCRdb keeps in-frame clones, though not all of them. Of hundreds of thousands of clones listed, about 76% were seen once; the top ten hold approximately 13%. With respect to this clone: What it recognizes is unknown.

Germline CDR1 is SGHTA and CDR2 is FQGNSA. V lost 0 bases and J lost 1; bases outside the gene matches: 6. The CDR3 is made up of 17 amino acids. The chain has TRBV7-2 and TRBJ2-7, with TRBD2 matching 10 bases. The sequenced sample consisted of PBMCs. This TCR was recovered from a woman in her thirties or forties in good health. Some clones in this sample may be carry-over from other donors' samples. CDR3 sequence reads: CASSLAASGSGSYEQYF. DNA for the CDR3: TGTGCCAGCAGCTTAGCGGCTAGCGGGAGCGGATCCTACGAGCAGTACTTC.